This T cell receptor beta chain is from a study of graft-versus-host responses after intestinal transplantation (dated by TCRdb to about 2021). Study-wide context: Multivisceral, liver-intestinal, or isolated intestinal transplants were received by the recipients. Instead of going to the commercial service, samples from a few later patients were sequenced in-house on an Illumina MiSeq and processed with MiXCR. After intestinal transplantation, graft-versus-host and host-versus-graft alloreactive T cell clones in the graft, circulation and bone marrow were tracked using bulk TCR-beta CDR3 sequencing. A peak of at least 4% donor T cells among recipient peripheral blood mononuclear cells was the definition used for donor T cell macrochimerism. Alloreactive clones were identified by sequencing pre-transplant mixed lymphocyte reaction products and comparing these products with unstimulated pre-transplant donor and recipient T cells. Every recipient was given anti-thymocyte globulin induction, followed by approximately 3 years of maintenance tacrolimus and steroids. Of the roughly 26 intestinal transplant recipients enrolled in the cohort, one of whom was a retransplant, a few patients without pretransplant specimens were excluded. Overall study results and their limits: Early after transplant, peak levels of circulating GvH clones were associated with declines in HvG clones. Patients with donor T cell macrochimerism had high GvH to HvG T cell clonal ratios in their allografts. The relatively low number and heterogeneity of intestinal transplant patients limited the conclusions. GvH clones turned up in recipient bone marrow, with some appearing earlier in ileal mucosa or blood, a pattern consistent with an intestinal mucosal origin.

The library was generated by the immunoSEQ multiplex PCR assay. Adaptive Biotechnologies carried out high-throughput TCR-beta CDR3 sequencing of genomic DNA for most patients. The source study handled its data this way. TCR sequencing data for approximately 19 patients were retrieved from Adaptive's ImmunoSEQ software; three other patients were processed with MiXCR and VDJtools. CDR3 nucleotide sequences shared by donor and recipient were removed because the origin of these sequences could not be assigned. To count as alloreactive, a clone needed at least 2-fold expansion over unstimulated cells and a minimum CFSE-low frequency of 0.002% (template counts) or 0.001% (read counts). Mappable clones were those detected in sequenced pre-transplant spleen, lymph node, or MLR CFSE-low populations of the donor or recipient. The cumulative frequency of alloreactive clones was calculated as a percentage of all sequences, weighted by copy number. TCRdb retrieved this table from immuneACCESS and kept in-frame rearrangements only. Not all clones are present; in checked studies, unresolved V genes account for under half, and no reason is known for the remainder. V and J calls and clone size are those listed in that table; D and trimming were worked out from the DNA. The sample has approximately 70,000 clones on record, about nine tenths of them singletons. The ten most abundant clones make up 6.5% to 8.5% of the sample.

Notes on this clone: Its antigen target is currently unknown. No qualities accompany the bases; no much larger clone lies one base away.

After transplant, bone marrow was aspirated from the posterior iliac crest or from another site selected by the physician. The junction shows trimming of 6 bases on V and 3 bases on J, and the gene matches do not reach 10 bases of it. From the cysteine up to the phenylalanine, the CDR3 has a length of 15 residues. Just CDR3 DNA is preserved here, 45 bases in frame from base 1. The CDR1 and CDR2 encoded by the germline V gene are SGHDN and FVKESK. The sample was bone marrow, taken around 730 days after intestinal transplantation. The chain is encoded by TRBV14 joined to TRBJ1-2, with 7 junctional bases fitting TRBD1. The receptor comes from a human patient who received an intestinal transplant, so some T cells may come from the graft donor. The CDR3 region has the sequence CASSPRQGSYYGYTF. The DNA sequence is TGTGCCAGCAGTCCCCGACAGGGAAGTTACTATGGCTACACCTTC. The full variable domain, completed from the reference TRBV14 and TRBJ1-2 proteins outside the CDR3, reads EAGVTQFPSHSVIEKGQTVTLRCDPISGHDNLYWYRRVMGKEIKFLLHFVKESKQDESGMPNNRFLAERTGGTYSTLKVQPAELEDSGVYFCASSPRQGSYYGYTFGSGTRLTVV.